This T cell receptor (beta chain) was sequenced for a study of blood T cell repertoires in COVID-19. Study summary: From the United States, Italy and Spain came samples of acute and convalescent COVID-19. In each case, the material was cDNA or gDNA derived from T cells, B-cell-depleted T cells, or PBMCs.

V was clipped by 4 bases and J by 4 bases, with 16 bases between them. Germline CDR1 and CDR2: SGHTA and FQGNSA. The CDR3 totals 15 residues. As processed by the authors: For nucleated cells, counts were estimated from reference gene primer amplification. Repertoires were generated with immunoSEQ multiplex PCR, while TCRdb's copy carries only in-frame clones and drops some. That table supplies the V and J calls and clone size; D and trimming were determined from the DNA. The table records approximately 81,000 clones, approximately 78% of them present only once. The sample comprised peripheral blood. This TCR was sampled from a human donor in a cohort sampled during active COVID-19. J is TRBJ1-2 and V is TRBV7-2, with a weak D call TRBD1 (5 bases). The CDR3 loop is CASSYLPGGRYGYTF. The DNA of the CDR3 is TGTGCCAGCAGCTACCTCCCCGGGGGACGCTATGGCTACACCTTC.